The T cell receptor beta chain under discussion was sequenced for a study of blood T cell repertoires in COVID-19 (dated by TCRdb to the early 2020s). With regard to the full study: Samples covering the acute and convalescent phases of COVID-19 were provided by collaborators in the United States, Italy and Spain. The repertoires were made available in a free public database intended to serve as a resource for research on the immune response to SARS-CoV-2. The samples were drawn from two sources: the first 160 participants of the ongoing ImmuneRACE study, and over 1,000 subjects contributed by 6 global collaborators. Sample metadata almost always included a de-identified subject ID, COVID-19 status, age in years and sex. The material from the prospective study consisted of cDNA or gDNA derived from T cells, B-cell-depleted T cells, or PBMCs. The dataset comprised deeply sampled blood TCRbeta repertoires from subjects exposed to, actively infected with, or recovered from COVID-19. Where HLA class I and class II types were available, the types were taken from metadata supplied by the sample provider, not from assay-based typing.

The germline V gene supplies CDR1 MRHNA and CDR2 SNTAGT. Counted from cysteine to phenylalanine, this CDR3 has 17 amino acids. Left in the record is the CDR3 DNA by itself, 51 bases read in frame from the first base. At the junction V is shortened by 0 bases and J by 1 base; bases outside the gene matches: 9. Collaborating institutions collected whole blood in K2EDTA tubes following their own protocols. For TCRbeta analysis, collaborators shipped samples in one of three forms: frozen whole blood, isolated PBMCs, or DNA extracted from either of those sample types. TCRbeta CDR3 regions were amplified from genomic DNA using the immunoSEQ Assay, a bias-controlled multiplex PCR. For the original study's pipeline: Nucleated cell counts per sample were estimated from amplification of reference gene primers within the assay. To quantify the absolute abundance of each unique TCRbeta CDR3 rearrangement, sequence reads were collapsed and filtered. For each sample, productive Simpson clonality was calculated as the square root of Simpson's diversity index across productive rearrangements. TCRdb took this table from immuneACCESS and kept in-frame rearrangements with V and J called. Such tables lack part of the clones; where checked against another copy, unresolved V genes explain under half of the gap, and the rest is unexplained. The V and J calls and clone size are taken from that table; D and trimming were inferred from the DNA. The table for this sample lists approximately 200,000 clones; roughly 80% of them were counted only once. Clones ranked in the top ten supply about 5% of the sample.

Overall results and qualifications from the work: How much clinical and demographic metadata was included differed by source and by participant, and the metadata was provided uncurated.

Comment on this clone: No antigen is known for it. Base qualities are missing; no much larger clone stands one base away.

Sequenced input: peripheral blood. The sequence is built from TRBV6-4 and TRBJ2-7, and 7 bases in between align with TRBD1. The clonotype originates from a human donor in a cohort sampled during active COVID-19. The CDR3: CASSDSKLGRGSYEQYF. Read as DNA, the sequence is TGTGCCAGCAGTGACTCGAAGCTCGGCAGGGGGTCCTACGAGCAGTACTTC.